In its sample, the clone carrying this T cell receptor (beta chain) was seen once. The sample comes from a study of CD8 T cells in Susac syndrome. The V end lost 4 bases, the J end lost 2 bases, and 17 bases lay between the germline ends. This CDR3 is 16 amino acids long. Germline assignment: CDR1 SGHRS and CDR2 YFSETQ. Reverse transcription of 0.5 to 1 ug RNA was performed with random hexamers. TCRdb re-called the immunoSEQ multiplex PCR reads through MiXCR, storing one row per CDR3 protein. The data show hundreds of thousands of distinct CDR3 sequences, more than 70% seen once. The genes are TRBV5-1 and TRBJ2-3; D is ambiguous. This clonotype was obtained from a human donor with multiple sclerosis. The sequencing input was CD8+ T cells from PBMCs. The CDR3 reads CASSAAGEAPTDTQYF. The CDR3 nucleotides read TGCGCCAGCAGCGCCGCCGGTGAGGCCCCCACAGATACGCAGTATTTT.